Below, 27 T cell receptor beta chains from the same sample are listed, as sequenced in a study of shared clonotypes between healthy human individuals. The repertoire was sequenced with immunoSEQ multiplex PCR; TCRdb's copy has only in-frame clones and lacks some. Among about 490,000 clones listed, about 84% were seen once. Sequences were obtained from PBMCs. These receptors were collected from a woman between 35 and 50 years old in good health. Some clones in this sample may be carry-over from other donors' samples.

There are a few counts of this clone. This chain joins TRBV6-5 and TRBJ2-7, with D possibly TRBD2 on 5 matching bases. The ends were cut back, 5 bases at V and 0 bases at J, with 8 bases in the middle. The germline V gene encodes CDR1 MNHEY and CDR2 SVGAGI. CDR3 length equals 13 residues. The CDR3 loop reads CASSRGSSYEQYF. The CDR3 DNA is TGTGCCAGCAGTCGAGGGTCCTCCTACGAGCAGTACTTC.

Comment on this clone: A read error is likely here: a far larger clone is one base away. The CDR3 sequence: CASTPTVERFF. The DNA of the CDR3 is TGTGCCAGCACCCCGACGGTTGAGCGGTTCTTC. V is TRBV2 and J is TRBJ2-1, with D uncertain. CDR1 SNHLY and CDR2 FYNNEI come from the germline V gene. The CDR3 consists of 11 residues.

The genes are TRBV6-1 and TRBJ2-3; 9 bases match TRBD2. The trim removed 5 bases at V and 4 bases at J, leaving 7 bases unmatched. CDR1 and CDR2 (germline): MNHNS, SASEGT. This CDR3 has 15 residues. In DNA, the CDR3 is TGTGCCAGCAGTTCAGCGGGAGGCAGCGCAGATACGCAGTATTTT. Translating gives CASSSAGGSADTQYF.

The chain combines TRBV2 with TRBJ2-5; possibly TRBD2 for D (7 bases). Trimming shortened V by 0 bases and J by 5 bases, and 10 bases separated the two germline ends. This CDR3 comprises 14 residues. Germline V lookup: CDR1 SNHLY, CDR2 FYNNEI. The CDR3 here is CASSEARGLETQYF. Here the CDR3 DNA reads TGTGCCAGCAGTGAAGCGCGGGGGCTGGAGACCCAGTACTTC. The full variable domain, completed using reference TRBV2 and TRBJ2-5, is EPEVTQTPSHQVTQMGQEVILRCVPISNHLYFYWYRQILGQKVEFLVSFYNNEISEKSEIFDDQFSVERPDGSNFTLKIRSTKLEDSAMYFCASSEARGLETQYFGPGTRLLVL.

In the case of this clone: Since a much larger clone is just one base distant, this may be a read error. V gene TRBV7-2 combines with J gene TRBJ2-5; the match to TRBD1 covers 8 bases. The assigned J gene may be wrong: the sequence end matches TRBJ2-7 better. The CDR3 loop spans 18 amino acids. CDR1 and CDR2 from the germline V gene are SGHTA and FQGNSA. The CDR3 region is CASSLGATEETGVNEQYF. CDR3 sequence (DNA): TGTGCCAGCAGCTTAGGAGCTACTGAAGAGACAGGGGTTAACGAGCAGTACTTC.

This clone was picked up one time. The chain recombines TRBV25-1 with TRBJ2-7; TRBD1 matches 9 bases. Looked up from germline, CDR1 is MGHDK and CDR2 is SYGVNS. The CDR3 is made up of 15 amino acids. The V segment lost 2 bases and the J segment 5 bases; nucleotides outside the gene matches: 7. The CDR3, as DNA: TGTGCCAGCAGTGAACAACAGGGGGCGCCCCACGAGCAGTACTTC. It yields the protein CASSEQQGAPHEQYF.

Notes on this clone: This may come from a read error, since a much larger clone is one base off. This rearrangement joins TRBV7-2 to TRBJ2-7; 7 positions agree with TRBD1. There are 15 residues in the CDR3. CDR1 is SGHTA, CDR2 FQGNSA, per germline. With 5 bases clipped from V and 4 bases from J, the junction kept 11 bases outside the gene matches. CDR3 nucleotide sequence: TGTACCAGCAGCCTCCGACAGGGAAGGGCTTACGAGCAGTACTTC. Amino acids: CTSSLRQGRAYEQYF.

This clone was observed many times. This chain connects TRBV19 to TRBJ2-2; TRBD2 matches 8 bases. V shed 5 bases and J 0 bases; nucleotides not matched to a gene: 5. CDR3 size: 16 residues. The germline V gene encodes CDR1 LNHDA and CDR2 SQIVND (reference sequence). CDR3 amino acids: CASSATSGSNTGELFF. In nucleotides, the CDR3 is TGTGCCAGTAGTGCAACTAGCGGATCGAACACCGGGGAGCTGTTTTTT.

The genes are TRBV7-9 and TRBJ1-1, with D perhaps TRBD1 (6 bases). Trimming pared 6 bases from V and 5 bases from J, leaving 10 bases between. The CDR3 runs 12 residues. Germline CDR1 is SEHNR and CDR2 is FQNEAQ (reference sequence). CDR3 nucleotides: TGTGCCAGCAGTAACCAGGGGACTGAAGCTTTCTTT. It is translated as CASSNQGTEAFF.

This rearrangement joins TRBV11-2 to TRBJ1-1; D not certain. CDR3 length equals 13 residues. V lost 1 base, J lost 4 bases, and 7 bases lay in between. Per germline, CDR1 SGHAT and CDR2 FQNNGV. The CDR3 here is CASSLAAFTEAFF. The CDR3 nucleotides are TGTGCCAGCAGCTTAGCGGCATTCACTGAAGCTTTCTTT.

CDR3 sequence reads: CAISADNEQFF. CDR3 in DNA: TGTGCCATCAGTGCTGACAATGAGCAGTTCTTC. The V and J genes are TRBV10-3 and TRBJ2-1; D uncertain. This CDR3 has 11 amino acids. The germline V gene has CDR1 ENHRY and CDR2 SYGVKD. The germline V and J ends were trimmed by 4 bases and 5 bases, with 3 bases remaining between them.

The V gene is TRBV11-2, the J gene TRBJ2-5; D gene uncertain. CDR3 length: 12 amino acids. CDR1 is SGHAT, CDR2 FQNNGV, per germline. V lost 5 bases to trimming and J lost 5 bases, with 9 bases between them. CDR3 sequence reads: CASSPVPETQYF. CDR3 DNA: TGTGCCAGCAGCCCCGTGCCCGAGACCCAGTACTTC.

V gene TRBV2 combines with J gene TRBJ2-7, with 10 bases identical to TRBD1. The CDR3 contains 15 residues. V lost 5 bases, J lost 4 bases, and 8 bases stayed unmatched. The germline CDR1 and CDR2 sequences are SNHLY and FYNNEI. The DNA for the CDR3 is TGTGCCAGCAGTCCTGACAGGGGGCGCCCGTACGAGCAGTACTTC. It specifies CASSPDRGRPYEQYF.

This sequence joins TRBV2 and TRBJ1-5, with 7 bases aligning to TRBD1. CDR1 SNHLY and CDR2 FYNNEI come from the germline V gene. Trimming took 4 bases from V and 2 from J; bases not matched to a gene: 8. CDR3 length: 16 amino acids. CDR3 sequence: CASSVWRGLGNQPQHF. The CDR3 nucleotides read TGTGCCAGCAGTGTTTGGAGGGGGCTCGGCAATCAGCCCCAGCATTTT. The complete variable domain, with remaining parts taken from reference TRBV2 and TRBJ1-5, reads EPEVTQTPSHQVTQMGQEVILRCVPISNHLYFYWYRQILGQKVEFLVSFYNNEISEKSEIFDDQFSVERPDGSNFTLKIRSTKLEDSAMYFCASSVWRGLGNQPQHFGDGTRLSIL.

CDR3 DNA sequence: TGTGCCAGCAGCCCCCGGTTGCAGGGAGAGACCCAGTACTTC. It specifies CASSPRLQGETQYF. V usage is TRBV5-6 and J usage is TRBJ2-5, with TRBD1 as a possible D gene (5 bases). Germline lookup yields CDR1 SGHDT and CDR2 YYEEEE. The germline V and J ends were trimmed by 4 bases and 4 bases, with 14 bases remaining between them. This CDR3 comprises 14 residues.

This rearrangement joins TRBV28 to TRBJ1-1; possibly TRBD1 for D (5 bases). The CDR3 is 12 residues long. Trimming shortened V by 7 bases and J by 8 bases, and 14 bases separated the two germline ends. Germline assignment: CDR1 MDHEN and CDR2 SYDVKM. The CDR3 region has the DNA TGTGCCAGCATCGGGGCTTTAGCGGAAGCTTTCTTT. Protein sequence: CASIGALAEAFF.

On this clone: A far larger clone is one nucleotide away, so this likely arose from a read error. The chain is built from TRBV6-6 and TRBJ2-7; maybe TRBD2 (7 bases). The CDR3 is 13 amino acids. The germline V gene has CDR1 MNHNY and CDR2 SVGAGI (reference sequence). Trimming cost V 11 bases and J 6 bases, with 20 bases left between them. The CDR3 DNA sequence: TGTGCCGGCATCTCTGAGGGAGGGGGCGAGCAGTACTTC. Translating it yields CAGISEGGGEQYF.

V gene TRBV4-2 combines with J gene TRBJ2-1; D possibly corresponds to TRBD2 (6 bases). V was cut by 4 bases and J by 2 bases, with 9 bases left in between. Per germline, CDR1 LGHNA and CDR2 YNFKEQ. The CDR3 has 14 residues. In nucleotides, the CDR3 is TGTGCCAGCAGCCCGGACTATCCCTACAATGAGCAGTTCTTC. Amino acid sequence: CASSPDYPYNEQFF.

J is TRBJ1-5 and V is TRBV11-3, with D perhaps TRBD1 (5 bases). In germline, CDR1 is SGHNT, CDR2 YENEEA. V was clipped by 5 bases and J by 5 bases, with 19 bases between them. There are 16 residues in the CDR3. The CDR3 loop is CASSEWRGIGDQPQHF. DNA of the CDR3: TGTGCCAGCAGCGAATGGCGGGGCATAGGTGATCAGCCCCAGCATTTT.

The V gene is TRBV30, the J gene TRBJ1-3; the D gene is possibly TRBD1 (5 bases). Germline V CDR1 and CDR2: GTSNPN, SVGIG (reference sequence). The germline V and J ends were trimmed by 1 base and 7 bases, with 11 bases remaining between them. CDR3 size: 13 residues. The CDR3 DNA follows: TGTGCCTGGAGTGGAGGGGTTCCGAACACCATATATTTT. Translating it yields CAWSGGVPNTIYF.

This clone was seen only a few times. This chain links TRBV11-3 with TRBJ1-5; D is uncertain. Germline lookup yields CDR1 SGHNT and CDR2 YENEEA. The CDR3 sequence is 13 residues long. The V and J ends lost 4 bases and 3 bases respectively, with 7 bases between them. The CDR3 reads CASSSYSNQPQHF. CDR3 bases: TGTGCCAGCAGCTCCTATTCCAATCAGCCCCAGCATTTT.

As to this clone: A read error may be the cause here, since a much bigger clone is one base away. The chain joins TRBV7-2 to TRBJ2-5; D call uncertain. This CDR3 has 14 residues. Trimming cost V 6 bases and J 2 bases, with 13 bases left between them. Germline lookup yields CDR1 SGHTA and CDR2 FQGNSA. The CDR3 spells CASSRTVLQETQYF. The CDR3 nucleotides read TGTGCCAGCAGTAGAACAGTGTTACAAGAGACCCAGTACTTC.

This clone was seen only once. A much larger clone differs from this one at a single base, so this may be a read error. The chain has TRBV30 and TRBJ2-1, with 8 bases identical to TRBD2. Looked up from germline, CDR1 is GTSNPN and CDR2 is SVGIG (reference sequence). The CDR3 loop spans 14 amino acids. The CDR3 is CAWTGGSYYNELFF. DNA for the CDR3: TGTGCCTGGACGGGGGGGAGTTACTACAATGAGCTGTTCTTC.

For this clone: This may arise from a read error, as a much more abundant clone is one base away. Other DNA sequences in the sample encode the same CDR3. The CDR3 region is CIESSNYGYTF. CDR3 coding DNA: TGCATCGAGTCCTCAAACTATGGCTACACCTTT. V gene TRBV29-1 combines with J gene TRBJ1-2, with no clear D. The CDR3 is 11 residues long. Germline V gene lookup returns CDR1 SQVTM and CDR2 ANQGSEA.

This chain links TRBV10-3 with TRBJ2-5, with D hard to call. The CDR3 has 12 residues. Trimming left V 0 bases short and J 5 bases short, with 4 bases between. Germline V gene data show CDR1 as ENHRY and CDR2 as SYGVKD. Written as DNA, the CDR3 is TGTGCCATCAGTGAGTCGAGGGAGACCCAGTACTTC. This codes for CAISESRETQYF.

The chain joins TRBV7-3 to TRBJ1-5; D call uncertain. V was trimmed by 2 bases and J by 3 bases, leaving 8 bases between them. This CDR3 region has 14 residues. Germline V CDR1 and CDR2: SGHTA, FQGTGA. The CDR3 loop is CASSLGYHNQPQHF. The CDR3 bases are TGTGCCAGCAGCTTAGGCTACCACAATCAGCCCCAGCATTTT. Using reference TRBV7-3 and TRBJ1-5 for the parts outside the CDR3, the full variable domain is GAGVSQTPSNKVTEKGKYVELRCDPISGHTALYWYRQSLGQGPEFLIYFQGTGAADDSGLPNDRFFAVRPEGSVSTLKIQRTERGDSAVYLCASSLGYHNQPQHFGDGTRLSIL.

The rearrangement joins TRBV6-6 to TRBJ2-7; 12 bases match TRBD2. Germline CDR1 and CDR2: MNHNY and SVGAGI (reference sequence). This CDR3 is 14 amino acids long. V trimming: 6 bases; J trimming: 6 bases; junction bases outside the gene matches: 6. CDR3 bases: TGTGCCAGCAGGTTGACTAGCGGGAGTCCCGAGCAGTACTTC. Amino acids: CASRLTSGSPEQYF.